Below, one T cell receptor beta chain is given with its context. Its specificity is not known. The sample belongs to a study of glioma-infiltrating T cells after dendritic cell vaccination. In the study overall: Glioblastoma patients came from Phase I and II dendritic cell vaccination trials. Dendritic cell vaccine was injected intradermally three times, biweekly.

The time point is: after dendritic cell vaccination, including at tumor progression/relapse. Study-wide findings and caveats: Few patients contributed both blood and tumor specimens. Higher pretreatment TIL content predicted longer progression-free time and survival.

The repertoire was sequenced with immunoSEQ multiplex PCR; TCRdb's copy has only in-frame clones and lacks some. The repertoire holds over 80,000 clones, with 70% to 90% as singletons. Per the germline V gene, CDR1 is LNHDA and CDR2 is SQIVND (reference sequence). V dropped 3 bases and J dropped 5; count of bases not matched to a gene: 6. The CDR3 runs 16 residues. This receptor was identified in a human donor with glioblastoma. The rearrangement joins TRBV19 to TRBJ2-6, with 8 nucleotides matching TRBD1. The material was blood, obtained after dendritic cell vaccination. The CDR3 bases are TGTGCCAGTAGTATTTCAGGACAGGGAAGGGCCAACGTCCTGACTTTC. Translating gives CASSISGQGRANVLTF.